This TCR beta chain is drawn from a study of shared clonotypes between healthy human individuals. To make CD8 memory, CD45RO+ cells were put together with CCR7-negative CD45RA+ TemRA cells. Only in-frame clones appear in the TCRdb table, and some are missing; sequencing was by immunoSEQ multiplex PCR. There are some 320,000 clones in the sample; about nine tenths occur only once, and around 15% lies in the top ten. The CDR3 extends over 15 amino acids. J gave up 5 bases and V 4 bases, and 10 bases lay outside the gene matches. Germline V CDR1 and CDR2: MNHEY, SMNVEV (reference sequence). The receptor was derived from a man aged 18 to 29 in good health. The J gene is TRBJ2-5, the V gene TRBV27; TRBD2 agrees at 7 bases. What was sequenced was memory CD8+ T cells sorted from blood. The subset denotes: CD45RO+ cells pooled with CCR7-negative TemRA cells. The CDR3 is CASSSKGGSKETQYF. Written as DNA, the CDR3 is TGTGCCAGCAGTTCCAAAGGCGGGAGTAAGGAGACCCAGTACTTC.